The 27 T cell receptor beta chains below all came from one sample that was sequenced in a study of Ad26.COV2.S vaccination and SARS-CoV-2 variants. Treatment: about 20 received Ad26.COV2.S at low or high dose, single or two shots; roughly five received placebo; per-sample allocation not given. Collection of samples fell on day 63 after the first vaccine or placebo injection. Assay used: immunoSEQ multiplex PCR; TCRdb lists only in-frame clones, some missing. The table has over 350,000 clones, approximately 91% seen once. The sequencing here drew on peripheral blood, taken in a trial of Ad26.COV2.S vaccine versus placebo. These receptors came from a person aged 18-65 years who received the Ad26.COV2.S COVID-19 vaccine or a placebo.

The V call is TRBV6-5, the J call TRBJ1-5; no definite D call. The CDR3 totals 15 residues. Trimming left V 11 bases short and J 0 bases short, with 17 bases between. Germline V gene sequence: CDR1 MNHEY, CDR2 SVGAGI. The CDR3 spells CAGGLPVNSNQPQHF. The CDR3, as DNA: TGTGCCGGAGGACTACCGGTGAATAGCAATCAGCCCCAGCATTTT.

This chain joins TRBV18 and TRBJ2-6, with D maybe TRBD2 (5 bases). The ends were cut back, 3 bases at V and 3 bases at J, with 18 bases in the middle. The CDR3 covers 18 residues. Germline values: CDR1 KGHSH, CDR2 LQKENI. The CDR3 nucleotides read TGTGCCAGCTCACCTTCCCGGGCCGGGGTGAGTGGGGCCAACGTCCTGACTTTC. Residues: CASSPSRAGVSGANVLTF.

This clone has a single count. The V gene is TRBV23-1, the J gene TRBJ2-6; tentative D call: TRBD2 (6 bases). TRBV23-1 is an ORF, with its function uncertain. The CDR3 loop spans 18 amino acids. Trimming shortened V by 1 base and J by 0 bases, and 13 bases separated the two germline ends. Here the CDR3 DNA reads TGCGCCAGCAGTCAATTTGAGCGGGCGCGCTCTGGGGCCAACGTCCTGACTTTC. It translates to CASSQFERARSGANVLTF.

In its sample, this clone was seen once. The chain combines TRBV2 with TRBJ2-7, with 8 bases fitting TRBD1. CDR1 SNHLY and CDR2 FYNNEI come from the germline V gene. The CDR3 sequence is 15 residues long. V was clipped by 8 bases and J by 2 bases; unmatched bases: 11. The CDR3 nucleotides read TGTGCCAGCCTGAACCGGGACAGGTTCGCCTACGAGCAGTACTTC. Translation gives CASLNRDRFAYEQYF.

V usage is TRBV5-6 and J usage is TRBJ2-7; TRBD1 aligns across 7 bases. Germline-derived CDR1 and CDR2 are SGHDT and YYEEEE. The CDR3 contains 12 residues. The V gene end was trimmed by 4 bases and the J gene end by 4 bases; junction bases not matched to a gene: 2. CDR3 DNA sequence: TGTGCCAGCAGCCAACAGGGGTACGAGCAGTACTTC. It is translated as CASSQQGYEQYF.

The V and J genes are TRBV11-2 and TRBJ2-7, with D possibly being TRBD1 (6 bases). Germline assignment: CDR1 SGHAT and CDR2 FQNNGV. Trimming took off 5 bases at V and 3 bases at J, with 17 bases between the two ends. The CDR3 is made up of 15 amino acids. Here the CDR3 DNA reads TGTGCCAGCAGCGCCCCAGGCGCCAGGGGCTACGAGCAGTACTTC. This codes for CASSAPGARGYEQYF.

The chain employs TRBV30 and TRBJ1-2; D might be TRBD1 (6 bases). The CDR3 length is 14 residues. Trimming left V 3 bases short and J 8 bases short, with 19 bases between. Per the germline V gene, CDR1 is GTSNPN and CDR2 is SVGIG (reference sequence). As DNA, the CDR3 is TGTGCCTGGAGGAAACCCGACAGGTTAGACGGCTACACCTTC. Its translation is CAWRKPDRLDGYTF. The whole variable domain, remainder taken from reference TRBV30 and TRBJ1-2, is SQTIHQWPATLVQPVGSPLSLECTVEGTSNPNLYWYRQAAGRGLQLLFYSVGIGQISSEVPQNLSASRPQDRQFILSSKKLLLSDSGFYLCAWRKPDRLDGYTFGSGTRLTVV.

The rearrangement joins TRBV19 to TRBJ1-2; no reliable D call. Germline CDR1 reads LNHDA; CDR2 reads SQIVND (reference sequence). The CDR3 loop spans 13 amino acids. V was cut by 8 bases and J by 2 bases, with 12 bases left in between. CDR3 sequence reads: CASEIYPNYGYTF. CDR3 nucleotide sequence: TGTGCCAGTGAGATATACCCCAACTATGGCTACACCTTC.

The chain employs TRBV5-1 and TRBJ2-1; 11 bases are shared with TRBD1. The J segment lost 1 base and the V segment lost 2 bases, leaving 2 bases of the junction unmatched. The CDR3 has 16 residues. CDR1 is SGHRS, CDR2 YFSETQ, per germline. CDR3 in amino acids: CASSLGTGGSYNEQFF. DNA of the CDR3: TGCGCCAGCAGCTTAGGGACAGGGGGGTCCTACAATGAGCAGTTCTTC.

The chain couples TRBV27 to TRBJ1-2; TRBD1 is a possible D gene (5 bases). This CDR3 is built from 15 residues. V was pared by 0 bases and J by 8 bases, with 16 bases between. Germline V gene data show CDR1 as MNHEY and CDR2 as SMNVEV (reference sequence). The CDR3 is CASSLSYTTKGGYTF. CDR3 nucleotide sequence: TGTGCCAGCAGTTTATCATACACAACCAAGGGGGGCTACACCTTC.

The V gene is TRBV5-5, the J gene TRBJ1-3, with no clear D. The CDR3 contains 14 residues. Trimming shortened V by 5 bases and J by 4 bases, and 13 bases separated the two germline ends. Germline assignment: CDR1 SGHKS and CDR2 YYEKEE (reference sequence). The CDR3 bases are TGTGCCAGCAGAGACTTGGCGTCGGGAAACACCATATATTTT. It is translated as CASRDLASGNTIYF.

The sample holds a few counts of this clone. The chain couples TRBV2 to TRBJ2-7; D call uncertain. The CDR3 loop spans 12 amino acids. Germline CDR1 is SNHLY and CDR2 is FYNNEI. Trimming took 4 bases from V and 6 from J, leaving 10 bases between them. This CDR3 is CASSARLLEQYF. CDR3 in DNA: TGTGCCAGCAGTGCGAGGTTGCTCGAGCAGTACTTC.

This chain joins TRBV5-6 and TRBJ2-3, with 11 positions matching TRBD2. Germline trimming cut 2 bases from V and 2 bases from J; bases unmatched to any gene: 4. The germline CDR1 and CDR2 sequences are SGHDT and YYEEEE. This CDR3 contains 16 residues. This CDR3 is CASSFGTSGPTDTQYF. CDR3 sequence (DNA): TGTGCCAGCAGCTTTGGGACTAGCGGTCCCACAGATACGCAGTATTTT.

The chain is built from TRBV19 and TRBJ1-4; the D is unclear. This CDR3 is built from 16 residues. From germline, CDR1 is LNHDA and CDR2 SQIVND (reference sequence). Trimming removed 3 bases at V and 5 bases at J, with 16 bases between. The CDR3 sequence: CASSIRGKVKNEKLFF. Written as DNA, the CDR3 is TGTGCCAGTAGTATTCGGGGAAAAGTCAAGAATGAAAAACTGTTTTTT.

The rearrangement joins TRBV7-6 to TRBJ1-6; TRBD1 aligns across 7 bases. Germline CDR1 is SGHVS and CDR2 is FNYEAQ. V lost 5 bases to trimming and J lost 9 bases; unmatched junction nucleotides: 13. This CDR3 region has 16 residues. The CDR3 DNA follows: TGTGCCAGCAGCGCCGCGCCCGCAGGGGGATTTTCACCCCTCCACTTT. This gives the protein CASSAAPAGGFSPLHF.

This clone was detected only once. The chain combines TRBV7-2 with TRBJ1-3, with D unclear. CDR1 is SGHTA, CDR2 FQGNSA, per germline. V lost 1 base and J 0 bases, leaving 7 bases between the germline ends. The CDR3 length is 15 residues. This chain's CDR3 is CASSLVGSSGNTIYF. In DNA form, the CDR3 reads TGTGCCAGCAGCTTAGTCGGGAGCTCTGGAAACACCATATATTTT.

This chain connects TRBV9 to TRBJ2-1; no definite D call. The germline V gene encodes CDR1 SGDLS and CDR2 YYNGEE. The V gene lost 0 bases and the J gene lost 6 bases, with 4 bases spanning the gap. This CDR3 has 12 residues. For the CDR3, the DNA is TGTGCCAGCAGCGTAGAAGGCAATGAGCAGTTCTTC. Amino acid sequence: CASSVEGNEQFF.

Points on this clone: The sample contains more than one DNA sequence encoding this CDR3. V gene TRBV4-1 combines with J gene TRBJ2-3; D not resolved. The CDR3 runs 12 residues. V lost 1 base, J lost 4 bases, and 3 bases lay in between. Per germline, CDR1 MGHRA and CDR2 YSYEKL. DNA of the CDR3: TGCGCCAGCAGCCAAGTGGCAGATACGCAGTATTTT. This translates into CASSQVADTQYF.

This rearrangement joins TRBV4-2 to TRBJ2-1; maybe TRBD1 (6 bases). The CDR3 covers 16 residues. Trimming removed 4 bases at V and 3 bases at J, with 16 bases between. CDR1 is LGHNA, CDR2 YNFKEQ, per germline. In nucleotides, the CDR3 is TGTGCCAGCAGCCCGAACACAGGGAACATCTACAATGAGCAGTTCTTC. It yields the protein CASSPNTGNIYNEQFF.

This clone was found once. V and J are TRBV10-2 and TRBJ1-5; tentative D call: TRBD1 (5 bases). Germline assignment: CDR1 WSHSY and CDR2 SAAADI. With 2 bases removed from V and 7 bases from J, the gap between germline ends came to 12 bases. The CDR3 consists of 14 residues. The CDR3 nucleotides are TGCGCCAGCAGTGAGCAGGCAGGGCCACAGCCCCAGCATTTT. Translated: CASSEQAGPQPQHF.

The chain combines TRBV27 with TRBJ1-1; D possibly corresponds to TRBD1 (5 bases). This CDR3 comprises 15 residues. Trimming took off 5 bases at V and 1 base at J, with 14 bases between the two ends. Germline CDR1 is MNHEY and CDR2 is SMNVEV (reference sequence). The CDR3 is CASSIRRDGNTEAFF. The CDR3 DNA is TGTGCCAGCAGTATCAGGAGGGACGGGAACACTGAAGCTTTCTTT.

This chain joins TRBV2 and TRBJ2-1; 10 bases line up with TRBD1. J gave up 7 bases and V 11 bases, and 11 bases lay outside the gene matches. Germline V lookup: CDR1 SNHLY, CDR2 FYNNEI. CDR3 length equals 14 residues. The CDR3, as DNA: TGTGCCGGGAGGGACAGGGGATTTGGGAATGAGCAGTTCTTC. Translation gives CAGRDRGFGNEQFF.

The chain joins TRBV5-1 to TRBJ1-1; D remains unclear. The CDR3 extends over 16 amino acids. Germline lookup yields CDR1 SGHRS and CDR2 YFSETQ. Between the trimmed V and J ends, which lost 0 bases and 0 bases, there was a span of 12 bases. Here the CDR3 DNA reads TGCGCCAGCAGCTTGGCCTCGGCCGGTCTGAACACTGAAGCTTTCTTT. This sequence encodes CASSLASAGLNTEAFF.

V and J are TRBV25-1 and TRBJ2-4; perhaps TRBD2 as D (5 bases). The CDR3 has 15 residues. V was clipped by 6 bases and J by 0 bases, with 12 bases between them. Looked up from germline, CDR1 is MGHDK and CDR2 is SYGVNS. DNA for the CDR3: TGTGCCAGCAGCCGGGGTGGCGAAGCCAAAAACATTCAGTACTTC. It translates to CASSRGGEAKNIQYF.

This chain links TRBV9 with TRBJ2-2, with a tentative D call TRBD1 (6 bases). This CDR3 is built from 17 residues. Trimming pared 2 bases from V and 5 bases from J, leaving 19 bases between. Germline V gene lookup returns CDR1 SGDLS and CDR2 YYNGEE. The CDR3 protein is CASSVSIRGTITGELFF. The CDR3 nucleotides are TGTGCCAGCAGCGTTTCTATCAGGGGTACAATAACCGGGGAGCTGTTTTTT.

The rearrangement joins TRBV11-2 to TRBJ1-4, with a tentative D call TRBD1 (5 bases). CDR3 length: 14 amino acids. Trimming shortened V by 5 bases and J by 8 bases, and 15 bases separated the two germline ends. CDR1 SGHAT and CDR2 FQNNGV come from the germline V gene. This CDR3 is CASSPGPGGEKLFF. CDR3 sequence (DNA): TGTGCCAGCAGCCCGGGACCCGGGGGGGAAAAACTGTTTTTT.

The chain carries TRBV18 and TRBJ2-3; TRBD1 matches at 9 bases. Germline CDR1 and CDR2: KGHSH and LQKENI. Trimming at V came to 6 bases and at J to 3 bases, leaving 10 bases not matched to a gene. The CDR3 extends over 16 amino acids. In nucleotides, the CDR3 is TGTGCCAGCTCGGCATCGGGACAGGGCGGGACAGATACGCAGTATTTT. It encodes CASSASGQGGTDTQYF.